This T cell receptor beta chain was recorded in a study of OX40 agonist ivuxolimab in advanced cancers. In terms of the full investigation: Ivuxolimab was a fully human IgG2 agonistic monoclonal antibody targeting the costimulatory receptor OX40 (CD134). The dose-escalation cohort was around 84% male with a mean age of about 65 years, ranging from roughly 20 to 80. Intravenous ivuxolimab was administered to patients every 2 weeks at six dose levels: 0.01, 0.1, 0.3, 1.5, 3 and 10 mg/kg. The monotherapy dose-escalation portion (N ≈ 52 patients) of the phase I ivuxolimab trial is reported in the paper. Among the 50 to 55 dose-escalation patients, about 20 had hepatocellular carcinoma, 15 or so melanoma, 9 renal cell carcinoma and 9 head and neck cancer. Peripheral TCRbeta sequencing was intended to test whether TCR sequence diversity was altered and clonal T-cell expansion was caused by ivuxolimab. Partial responses occurred in three dose-escalation patients: two with cutaneous melanoma and one with hepatocellular carcinoma. Patients were allowed to have had prior anti-PD-1, anti-PD-L1 or anti-CTLA-4 therapy, and approximately 39% of the dose-escalation patients had been treated with checkpoint inhibitors. Study-wide findings and limitations: At doses of 0.1 to 3.0 mg/kg, clonal expansion of both CD4+ and CD8+ blood T cells was observed from baseline to week 6. After ivuxolimab, expanded clones were on average more numerous among CD8+ T cells than among CD4+ T cells. In the 0.1-3.0 mg/kg groups, partial responders had among the lowest normalized peripheral clonal expansion, particularly in CD8+ T cells. Low levels of normalized T-cell clonal expansion were also seen in some nonresponding patients. The antigen specificity of the peripheral T cells that underwent clonal expansion was not determined.

Genomic DNA was extracted from sorted cells for sequencing of the TCRbeta CDR3 region. TCRbeta CDR3 regions were sequenced using the immunoSEQ Assay. TCRdb took this table from immuneACCESS and kept in-frame rearrangements with V and J called. Such tables lack part of the clones; where checked against another copy, unresolved V genes explain under half of the gap, and the rest is unexplained. This sample has 65,000 to 100,000 clones in its table, and approximately 85% of those were observed once. In total, the top ten clones hold less than 4.5% of the sample. The trial excluded patients who had a history of autoimmune disease or were on systemic immunosuppression. Peripheral blood for TCR sequencing was collected from all dose cohorts at baseline, on cycle 4 day 1, and on cycle 7 day 1. The samples were taken from a phase I, first-in-human, multicenter, open-label dose-escalation trial of ivuxolimab. Adults with locally advanced or metastatic melanoma, renal cell carcinoma, hepatocellular carcinoma or head and neck squamous cell carcinoma were enrolled in the trial. CD4+ and CD8+ T cells were sorted separately from peripheral blood before TCR sequencing.

Trimming removed 0 bases from V and 7 bases from J; the gene matches leave 5 bases unexplained. Via the germline V gene, CDR1 is LGHNA and CDR2 YNFKEQ. From the cysteine up to the phenylalanine, the CDR3 has a length of 15 residues. Only the CDR3 DNA stays, 45 bases, in frame from base 1. Details on this clone: Its binding antigen is unknown. No quality values exist for individual bases; no much larger clone is one base distant.

In this chain, TRBV4-2 is recombined with TRBJ2-1; TRBD2 matches 8 bases in the middle. The source was CD4+ or CD8+ T cells sorted from blood, collected in a trial of the OX40 agonist ivuxolimab. The origin of this receptor is an adult with an advanced solid tumor such as melanoma, head and neck, liver or kidney cancer. The CDR3 in this case is CASSQDSGGINEQFF. DNA sequence: TGTGCCAGCAGCCAAGATTCGGGGGGGATAAATGAGCAGTTCTTC.